These 11 T cell receptor beta chains came from one sample sequenced in a study of T cells in women clearing cervical HPV infection. Assay used: immunoSEQ multiplex PCR; TCRdb lists only in-frame clones, some missing. This sample's table has tens of thousands of clones. Material for sequencing was blood buffy coat. All receptors come from a woman between 18 and 70 years old with a cervical HPV16 infection that either progressed to CIN3+ or cleared (not recorded which).

Concerning this clone itself: Read coverage stops 3 residues before the CDR3 terminus; the germline J gene supplies the remainder. The V gene is TRBV19, the J gene TRBJ1-5, with TRBD1 matching over 7 bases. Per the germline V gene, CDR1 is LNHDA and CDR2 is SQIVND (reference sequence). The ends lost 5 bases at V and 7 bases at J; junction bases unmatched: 11. This CDR3 comprises 15 residues. Partial CDR3 DNA: TGTGCCAGTAGTTCGGGGAGGGGGCGCAGGCAGCCC. Protein: CASSSGRGRRQP. From start to end, the CDR3 is CASSSGRGRRQPQHF.

As to this clone: The read ends 3 residues early relative to the CDR3; the germline J gene fills the gap. The chain combines TRBV7-3 with TRBJ2-1; 11 bases line up with TRBD2. Germline CDR1 reads SGHTA; CDR2 reads FQGTGA. The junction had 5 bases not matched to a gene; V was cut back by 3 bases and J by 7 bases. The CDR3 sequence is 15 residues long. The sequenced part of the CDR3 DNA is TGTGCCAGCAGCTTTAGCGGGGGGGCCACGAATGAG. It codes for CASSFSGGATNE. The full CDR3 sequence reads CASSFSGGATNEQFF.

On this clone: The read ends 3 residues shy of where the CDR3 ends; the end is completed using the germline J gene. The chain has TRBV6-1 and TRBJ2-2, with D unresolved. Trimming shortened V by 3 bases and J by 5 bases, and 10 bases separated the two germline ends. Per the germline V gene, CDR1 is MNHNS and CDR2 is SASEGT. CDR3 length: 14 amino acids. The CDR3 DNA, read in part, is TGTGCCAGCAGTGAGAGGCCTAGGACCGGGGAG. Its protein is CASSERPRTGE. The complete CDR3 sequence is CASSERPRTGELFF.

About this clone itself: With the read ending 3 residues before the CDR3 end, the germline J gene is used to fill in that end. The rearrangement joins TRBV30 to TRBJ1-4; 7 bases line up with TRBD1. The germline V gene encodes CDR1 GTSNPN and CDR2 SVGIG (reference sequence). Trimming cost V 0 bases and J 10 bases; bases outside gene matches: 11. CDR3 size: 15 residues. CDR3 region: CAWSVVLGQQRKLFF. The covered CDR3 bases are TGTGCCTGGAGTGTTGTGTTGGGACAGCAAAGAAAA.

Worth noting for this clone: The CDR3 goes on 3 residues after the read ends, and that part is filled in from the germline J gene. The genes are TRBV6-2 or TRBV6-3 and TRBJ2-3; 16 positions agree with TRBD2. Germline V CDR1 and CDR2: MNHEY, SVGEGT. The CDR3 has 17 amino acids. Unmatched junction bases numbered 13, after V lost 11 bases and J lost 5 bases. CDR3 amino acids: CAVRGTSGGVGKDTQYF. The DNA read from the CDR3 is TGTGCCGTCCGAGGGACTAGCGGGGGGGTCGGAAAAGATACG.

With respect to this clone: The CDR3 end lies 3 residues beyond the end of the read and is filled in from the germline J gene. V usage is TRBV20-1 and J usage is TRBJ2-3; 12 nucleotides line up with TRBD2. The CDR3 loop spans 17 amino acids. Per the germline V gene, CDR1 is DFQATT and CDR2 is SNEGSKA (reference sequence). The V gene end was trimmed by 3 bases and the J gene end by 2 bases; junction bases not matched to a gene: 9. CDR3 amino acids: CSASSLAGGLFTDTQYF. The part of the CDR3 DNA that was read is TGCAGTGCTAGTTCACTAGCGGGGGGCCTATTCACAGATACG.

Turning to this clone: The read is 3 residues too short to cover the CDR3 end, so that end is filled in from the germline J gene. The gene calls are TRBV20-1 and TRBJ1-2, with TRBD1 identical over 9 bases. Germline values: CDR1 DFQATT, CDR2 SNEGSKA (reference sequence). The CDR3 is 16 residues long. J gave up 2 bases and V 6 bases, and 13 bases lay outside the gene matches. Incomplete CDR3 DNA: TGCAGTGCCGCACCCCTGGGACAGGGTGGGAACTATGGC. Its translation: CSAAPLGQGGNYG. From start to end, the CDR3 is CSAAPLGQGGNYGYTF.

As concerns this clone: The CDR3 end lies 3 residues beyond the end of the read and is filled in from the germline J gene. The rearrangement links TRBV2 to TRBJ1-4; 9 bases agree with TRBD1. Germline values: CDR1 SNHLY, CDR2 FYNNEI. J gave up 6 bases and V 6 bases, and 5 bases lay outside the gene matches. This CDR3 spans 14 amino acids. The CDR3 spells CASRAGQGYEKLFF. The DNA read from the CDR3 is TGTGCCAGCAGGGCGGGACAGGGTTATGAAAAA.

Note on this clone: The read finishes 3 residues shy of the CDR3 end, and the germline J gene is used to complete it. V usage is TRBV18 and J usage is TRBJ1-1, with D hard to call. The CDR3 consists of 15 residues. Trimming took 2 bases from V and 0 from J, leaving 10 bases between them. Germline V lookup: CDR1 KGHSH, CDR2 LQKENI. Incomplete CDR3 DNA: TGTGCCAGCTCACCAGTGGCACCCATGAACACTGAA. It translates to CASSPVAPMNTE. The full-length CDR3 reads as CASSPVAPMNTEAFF. Based on the CDR3 plus reference TRBV18 and TRBJ1-1, the full variable domain is NAGVMQNPRHLVRRRGQEARLRCSPMKGHSHVYWYRQLPEEGLKFMVYLQKENIIDESGMPKERFSAEFPKEGPSILRIQQVVRGDSAAYFCASSPVAPMNTEAFFGQGTRLTVV.

Concerning this clone: The CDR3 end is not reached by the read, which stops 3 residues before it; the germline J gene fills it in. The rearrangement joins TRBV6-1 to TRBJ2-7; possibly TRBD1 for D (5 bases). Trimming took 3 bases from V and 3 from J, leaving 9 bases between them. The CDR3 has 13 amino acids. Germline V gives CDR1 MNHNS, CDR2 SASEGT. CDR3 residues: CASSERQNYEQYF. The DNA read from the CDR3 is TGTGCCAGCAGTGAGCGACAGAACTACGAG.

Details on this clone: The sequence runs out 3 residues before the end of the CDR3; the remainder is reconstructed from the germline J gene. J is TRBJ1-2 and V is TRBV20-1, with 12 positions matching TRBD1. From germline, CDR1 is DFQATT and CDR2 SNEGSKA (reference sequence). The CDR3 has 16 residues. Trimming cost V 5 bases and J 6 bases; bases outside gene matches: 13. The CDR3 DNA, read in part, is TGCAGTGCTTCCCGTCCGGGACAGGGGGCTTTAGATGGC. This translates into CSASRPGQGALDG. The CDR3, in full, reads CSASRPGQGALDGYTF.